This T cell receptor (beta chain) was identified in a study of blood T cells in healthy people across ages. For the second PCR, which ran for 7 to 11 cycles, a sample-barcoded 5' primer and a J-beta primer mix were used. In TCRdb, the 5' RACE reads were re-called with MiXCR into one record per CDR3 protein. The sample lists 600,000 to 1,000,000 distinct CDR3 sequences, about 25% occurring once. V lost 5 bases to trimming and J lost 9 bases; unmatched junction nucleotides: 16. Germline V CDR1 and CDR2: SGHTA, FQGNSA. The CDR3 totals 16 residues. The same sample was also studied in work on T cells of mothers and their children. Per that paper: Unrelated pairs and related pairs have their TCR recombination output shaped similarly by thymic selection.

The specimen was blood. This clonotype originated in a boy aged 10-17 years in good health. This rearrangement joins TRBV7-2 to TRBJ2-5, with TRBD1 matching over 9 bases. Here the CDR3 reads CASSAKQGAPREAQYF. The CDR3 DNA sequence: TGTGCCAGCAGCGCTAAACAGGGGGCCCCAAGGGAGGCCCAGTACTTC. The full variable domain, in which reference TRBV7-2 and TRBJ2-5 provide the parts outside the CDR3, is GAGVSQSPSNKVTEKGKDVELRCDPISGHTALYWYRQSLGQGLEFLIYFQGNSAPDKSGLPSDRFSAERTGGSVSTLTIQRTQQEDSAVYLCASSAKQGAPREAQYFGPGTRLLVL.